This is a list of T cell receptor beta chains from one sample in a study of cytotoxic CD8 clonotypes in ibrutinib-treated CLL. Generated by immunoSEQ multiplex PCR, the TCRdb table keeps only in-frame clones and is missing some. The table records roughly 16,000 clones, approximately 64% of them present only once. The sample was PBMCs, taken after 12 months of ibrutinib treatment. Receptor source: a human donor with chronic lymphocytic leukemia. Each CDR3 is given with its conserved first and last residue. D genes are given only for firm matches. Size is omitted from some rows. Given values are once, few, many or a class for expanded clones.

v_gene	len	d_gene	j_gene	abundance	CDR3aa	CDR3nt
TRBV7-2	14	-	TRBJ2-7	once	CASSSWGGWDEQYF	TGTGCCAGCAGCTCCTGGGGAGGTTGGGACGAGCAGTACTTC
TRBV28	15	TRBD1	TRBJ2-5	once	CASSADGQGRETQYF	TGTGCCAGCAGTGCAGACGGACAGGGGAGAGAGACCCAGTACTTC
TRBV29-1	13	-	TRBJ2-1	-	CSVDPQGYNEQFF	TGCAGCGTTGATCCCCAGGGATACAATGAGCAGTTCTTC
TRBV7-3	13	-	TRBJ1-6	-	CASSLKENSPLHF	TGTGCCAGCAGCTTAAAGGAGAATTCACCCCTCCACTTT
TRBV30	13	TRBD1	TRBJ1-1	-	CAQDRGLNTEAFF	TGTGCCCAGGACAGGGGTCTGAACACTGAAGCTTTCTTT
TRBV19	15	TRBD2	TRBJ2-5	-	CASSPPGGGRETQYF	TGTGCCAGTAGCCCCCCGGGGGGAGGGCGAGAGACCCAGTACTTC
TRBV6-1	14	-	TRBJ2-3	once	CASIDSSSTDTQYF	TGTGCCAGCATTGACAGTTCTAGCACAGATACGCAGTATTTT
TRBV7-8	8	-	TRBJ2-7	-	CHPPEQYF	TGTCACCCCCCGGAGCAGTACTTC
TRBV5-1	15	TRBD1	TRBJ2-3	-	CASSRGQGDEYTQYF	TGCGCCAGCAGCCGGGGACAGGGTGATGAGTATACGCAGTATTTT
TRBV9	15	-	TRBJ1-3	-	CASSVTVGSGNTIYF	TGTGCCAGCAGCGTGACTGTCGGCTCTGGAAACACCATATATTTT
TRBV5-1	11	-	TRBJ2-7	-	CASRLDYEQYF	TGCGCCAGCCGATTAGACTACGAGCAGTACTTC
TRBV10-3	14	-	TRBJ2-2	-	CAISESFGSGELFF	TGTGCCATCAGTGAGTCGTTCGGGTCCGGGGAGCTGTTTTTT
TRBV6-1	14	-	TRBJ1-3	few	CASTPGSTGNTIYF	TGTGCCAGCACCCCCGGCTCGACTGGAAACACCATATATTTT
TRBV11-1	16	TRBD2	TRBJ2-1	-	CASSQTSASSYNEQFF	TGTGCCAGCAGCCAGACTAGCGCGAGCTCCTACAATGAGCAGTTCTTC
TRBV7-2	15	TRBD2	TRBJ2-1	-	CASSAGLAGGDEQFF	TGTGCCAGCAGCGCGGGACTAGCGGGAGGCGATGAGCAGTTCTTC
TRBV6-6	15	-	TRBJ1-3	-	CASKTGPSPGNTIYF	TGTGCCAGTAAAACTGGGCCGAGCCCTGGAAACACCATATATTTT
TRBV23-1	11	-	TRBJ2-2	few	CAILAGGELFF	TGCGCCATACTAGCTGGGGGGGAGCTGTTTTTT
TRBV7-6	17	TRBD1	TRBJ2-3	-	CASSLAAADRFSDTQYF	TGTGCCAGCAGCTTAGCGGCTGCGGACAGGTTTTCTGATACGCAGTATTTT
TRBV30	13	TRBD1	TRBJ2-2	-	CACQQGAGGELFF	TGTGCCTGTCAGCAGGGGGCGGGCGGGGAGCTGTTTTTT
TRBV2	13	-	TRBJ1-2	-	CASRADRPYGYTF	TGTGCCAGCAGAGCCGACAGGCCCTATGGCTACACCTTC
TRBV13	14	-	TRBJ2-3	-	CASSLEASTDTQYF	TGTGCCAGCAGCTTAGAGGCAAGCACAGATACGCAGTATTTT
TRBV9	13	-	TRBJ2-3	-	CASSVGADDTQYF	TGTGCCAGCAGCGTAGGTGCCGACGATACGCAGTATTTT
TRBV7-3	14	-	TRBJ2-1	-	CASSLGHSNNEQFF	TGTGCCAGCAGCCTGGGACACTCAAACAATGAGCAGTTCTTC
TRBV28	16	-	TRBJ2-4	-	CASRPHGRGGKNIQYF	TGTGCCAGCAGACCACATGGAAGGGGGGGCAAAAACATTCAGTACTTC
TRBV6-5	15	TRBD1	TRBJ1-2	-	CASSNDRVTGYGYTF	TGTGCCAGCAGTAACGACAGGGTGACGGGCTATGGCTACACCTTC
TRBV30	14	-	TRBJ1-5	-	CAWGSGTGLGPQHF	TGTGCCTGGGGGTCCGGGACTGGTCTTGGGCCCCAGCATTTT
TRBV6-5	14	TRBD2	TRBJ2-3	few	CASRAGGDSDTQYF	TGTGCCAGCAGGGCTGGGGGGGATTCAGATACGCAGTATTTT
TRBV7-8	16	-	TRBJ1-3	-	CASTPSGYVSGNTIYF	TGTGCCAGCACCCCCAGTGGTTATGTTTCTGGAAACACCATATATTTT
TRBV7-9	14	-	TRBJ2-5	-	CASSPEWREETQYF	TGTGCCAGCAGCCCCGAGTGGAGGGAAGAGACCCAGTACTTC
TRBV7-9	15	-	TRBJ1-1	-	CASSPRGGMNTEAFF	TGTGCCAGCAGCCCTCGGGGGGGCATGAACACTGAAGCTTTCTTT
TRBV18	14	-	TRBJ2-7	once	CASSPAGTFYEQYF	TGTGCCAGCTCACCAGCCGGGACATTCTACGAGCAGTACTTC
TRBV6-6	13	-	TRBJ1-5	-	CASSYSGDQPQHF	TGTGCCAGCAGTTACTCGGGGGATCAGCCCCAGCATTTT
TRBV2	12	-	TRBJ2-7	-	CASRNTRYEQYF	TGTGCCAGCAGAAATACCCGCTACGAGCAGTACTTC
TRBV6-6	16	TRBD2	TRBJ2-2	-	CASSTGLAGGTGELFF	TGTGCCAGCAGTACAGGACTAGCGGGAGGCACCGGGGAGCTGTTTTTT
TRBV7-6	15	-	TRBJ1-3	-	CASSLVSGSGNTIYF	TGTGCCAGCAGCTTAGTTTCTGGTTCTGGAAACACCATATATTTT
TRBV27	19	TRBD2	TRBJ2-7	few	CASRPPKITNSGKRHEQYF	TGTGCCAGCAGACCACCAAAAATCACCAATAGCGGGAAACGCCACGAGCAGTACTTC
TRBV19	17	TRBD2	TRBJ2-1	few	CASSIQLAGGPVNEQFF	TGTGCCAGTAGTATACAACTAGCGGGAGGGCCAGTAAATGAGCAGTTCTTC
TRBV28	16	-	TRBJ2-7	-	CASPPSGFGVAYEQYF	TGTGCCTCCCCCCCCTCAGGCTTTGGGGTGGCCTACGAGCAGTACTTC
TRBV27	13	-	TRBJ1-1	few	CASSFGGVTEAFF	TGTGCCAGCAGTTTTGGAGGGGTCACTGAAGCTTTCTTT
TRBV19	14	TRBD1	TRBJ1-5	-	CASSIEQGAQPQHF	TGTGCCAGTAGTATTGAACAGGGGGCCCAGCCCCAGCATTTT
TRBV5-1	15	TRBD1	TRBJ1-2	few	CASSLVPGQGGGYTF	TGCGCCAGCAGCTTGGTTCCGGGACAGGGTGGCGGCTACACCTTC
TRBV11-2	13	TRBD1	TRBJ2-3	-	CASRTGGTDTQYF	TGTGCCAGCAGAACAGGGGGCACAGATACGCAGTATTTT
TRBV27	17	-	TRBJ2-3	-	CASSLFPTRDNTDTQYF	TGTGCCAGCAGCCTTTTCCCCACCCGGGACAACACAGATACGCAGTATTTT
TRBV2	18	-	TRBJ1-5	few	CASSELRGATYSNQPQHF	TGTGCCAGCAGTGAGCTTAGGGGCGCCACATATAGCAATCAGCCCCAGCATTTT
TRBV5-1	13	-	TRBJ2-1	-	CASSANSYNEQFF	TGCGCCAGCAGCGCGAACTCCTACAATGAGCAGTTCTTC
TRBV28	16	TRBD1	TRBJ1-5	-	CASSLDPQGAGQPQHF	TGTGCCAGCAGTTTAGACCCTCAGGGGGCGGGCCAGCCCCAGCATTTT
TRBV6-1	14	-	TRBJ2-3	few	CASRQPGSTDTQYF	TGTGCCAGCAGACAACCGGGTAGCACAGATACGCAGTATTTT
TRBV29-1	12	-	TRBJ2-3	-	CSVALGSDTQYF	TGCAGCGTTGCCCTTGGTTCAGATACGCAGTATTTT
TRBV11-3	12	-	TRBJ2-2	few	CASSYERGELFF	TGTGCCAGCAGTTACGAGAGGGGGGAGCTGTTTTTT
TRBV19	18	TRBD2	TRBJ2-1	-	CASSIDPLGAGGYNEQFF	TGTGCCAGTAGTATAGACCCCCTTGGCGCGGGAGGGTACAATGAGCAGTTCTTC
TRBV11-2	13	-	TRBJ2-7	-	CASSLDRFYEQYF	TGTGCCAGCAGCTTAGATCGTTTCTACGAGCAGTACTTC
TRBV11-2	15	TRBD2	TRBJ2-5	-	CASSLLAGITETQYF	TGTGCCAGCAGCTTACTAGCGGGAATAACTGAGACCCAGTACTTC
TRBV6-5	14	-	TRBJ2-7	-	CASSYSENSYEQYF	TGTGCCAGCAGTTACTCGGAGAATTCCTACGAGCAGTACTTC
TRBV19	15	-	TRBJ1-1	-	CASSPTARWWTEAFF	TGTGCCAGTAGTCCAACGGCCCGCTGGTGGACTGAAGCTTTCTTT